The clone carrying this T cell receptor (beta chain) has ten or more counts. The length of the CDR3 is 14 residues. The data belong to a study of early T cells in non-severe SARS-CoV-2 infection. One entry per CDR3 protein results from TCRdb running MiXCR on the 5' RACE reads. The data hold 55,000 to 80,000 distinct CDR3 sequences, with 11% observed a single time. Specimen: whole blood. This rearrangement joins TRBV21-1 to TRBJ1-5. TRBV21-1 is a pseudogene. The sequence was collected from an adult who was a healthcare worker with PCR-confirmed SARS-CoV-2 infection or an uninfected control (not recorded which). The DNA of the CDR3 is TGTGCCAGCAGCTCACCCCAGAGCAATCAGCCCCAGCATTTT. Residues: CASSSPQSNQPQHF.